The rows below give T cell receptor beta chains drawn from one sample of a study of blood T cells in healthy people across ages. In TCRdb, the 5' RACE reads were re-called with MiXCR into one record per CDR3 protein. Among hundreds of thousands of distinct CDR3 sequences listed, roughly 32% were seen once. The sequenced material came from blood. The receptors come from a woman of 80 years or more in good health. CDR3s include the opening cysteine and the closing phenylalanine or tryptophan. A D gene is named only where the DNA matches it firmly. The size field is filled for only some rows; it gives once, few, many or a size class.

d_gene: TRBD1
j_gene: TRBJ2-7
v_gene: TRBV20-1
abundance: few
CDR3aa: CSVIRGRDEQYF
CDR3nt: TGCAGTGTTATCAGGGGGCGGGACGAGCAGTACTTC

d_gene: TRBD2
j_gene: TRBJ2-3
v_gene: TRBV5-1
abundance: few
CDR3aa: CASKREIADTQYF
CDR3nt: TGCGCCAGCAAGCGGGAGATCGCAGATACGCAGTATTTT

d_gene: TRBD2
j_gene: TRBJ2-3
v_gene: TRBV7-9
abundance: once
CDR3aa: CASSFGLASSDTQYF
CDR3nt: TGTGCCAGCAGCTTCGGACTAGCGTCGTCTGATACGCAGTATTTT

d_gene: .
j_gene: TRBJ1-5
v_gene: TRBV6-6
abundance: many
CDR3aa: CASSRGMLGVPNQPQHF
CDR3nt: TGTGCCAGCAGCCGGGGTATGCTAGGGGTACCTAATCAGCCCCAGCATTTT

d_gene: .
j_gene: TRBJ1-1
v_gene: TRBV4-3
abundance: .
CDR3aa: CASSQDRRVRTEAFF
CDR3nt: TGCGCCAGCAGCCAAGATAGGAGGGTGAGGACTGAAGCTTTCTTT

d_gene: TRBD1
j_gene: TRBJ2-7
v_gene: TRBV4-2
abundance: .
CDR3aa: CASSQDPQGAGEQYF
CDR3nt: TGTGCCAGCAGCCAAGATCCCCAGGGGGCAGGGGAGCAGTACTTC

d_gene: TRBD1
j_gene: TRBJ1-2
v_gene: TRBV2
abundance: few
CDR3aa: CASSEAGTGNNYGYTF
CDR3nt: TGTGCCAGCAGTGAAGCGGGGACAGGGAATAACTATGGCTACACCTTC

d_gene: TRBD2
j_gene: TRBJ2-1
v_gene: TRBV20-1
abundance: many
CDR3aa: CSARKRGGLPLSSYNEQFF
CDR3nt: TGCAGTGCTAGAAAGCGGGGGGGCCTCCCGCTTAGCTCCTACAATGAGCAGTTCTTC

d_gene: .
j_gene: TRBJ2-2
v_gene: TRBV30
abundance: few
CDR3aa: CAWSPTRGTGELFF
CDR3nt: TGTGCCTGGAGTCCCACTAGAGGCACCGGGGAGCTGTTTTTT

d_gene: .
j_gene: TRBJ1-4
v_gene: TRBV7-9
abundance: many
CDR3aa: CASTRGSGEKLFF
CDR3nt: TGTGCCAGCACACGAGGGTCCGGAGAGAAACTGTTTTTT

d_gene: .
j_gene: TRBJ1-2
v_gene: TRBV29-1
abundance: few
CDR3aa: CSVERGGGYTF
CDR3nt: TGCAGCGTTGAGCGCGGTGGGGGCTACACCTTC

d_gene: TRBD1
j_gene: TRBJ1-5
v_gene: TRBV7-9
abundance: .
CDR3aa: CASSLWTGGTGNQPQHF
CDR3nt: TGTGCCAGCAGCTTGTGGACAGGGGGCACGGGCAATCAGCCCCAGCATTTT

d_gene: TRBD1
j_gene: TRBJ2-7
v_gene: TRBV20-1
abundance: many
CDR3aa: CSAKNRGRPTLEQYF
CDR3nt: TGCAGTGCTAAAAACAGGGGACGCCCTACGTTAGAGCAGTACTTC

d_gene: TRBD1
j_gene: TRBJ2-3
v_gene: TRBV7-6
abundance: many
CDR3aa: CASSFETGDRRGTQYF
CDR3nt: TGTGCCAGCAGCTTCGAGACAGGGGATAGGAGGGGGACGCAGTATTTT

d_gene: .
j_gene: TRBJ1-2
v_gene: TRBV7-2
abundance: .
CDR3aa: CASSLEPGTDYGYTF
CDR3nt: TGTGCCAGCAGCTTAGAGCCCGGGACGGACTATGGCTACACCTTC

d_gene: .
j_gene: TRBJ2-7
v_gene: TRBV2
abundance: many
CDR3aa: CASSPQWWQYF
CDR3nt: TGTGCCAGCAGTCCTCAGTGGTGGCAGTACTTC

d_gene: .
j_gene: TRBJ1-5
v_gene: TRBV30
abundance: .
CDR3aa: CARSLESNQPQHF
CDR3nt: TGTGCCCGGAGTCTAGAGTCCAATCAGCCCCAGCATTTT

d_gene: .
j_gene: TRBJ2-3
v_gene: TRBV3-1
abundance: many
CDR3aa: CASSQDGLTDTQYF
CDR3nt: TGTGCCAGCAGCCAAGACGGACTCACAGATACGCAGTATTTT

d_gene: .
j_gene: TRBJ1-1
v_gene: TRBV7-9
abundance: many
CDR3aa: CASSLATEAFF
CDR3nt: TGTGCCAGCAGCTTAGCAACTGAAGCTTTCTTT

d_gene: TRBD1
j_gene: TRBJ1-1
v_gene: TRBV29-1
abundance: many
CDR3aa: CSVGQGLLLNTEAFF
CDR3nt: TGCAGCGTCGGACAGGGGCTTCTTTTGAACACTGAAGCTTTCTTT